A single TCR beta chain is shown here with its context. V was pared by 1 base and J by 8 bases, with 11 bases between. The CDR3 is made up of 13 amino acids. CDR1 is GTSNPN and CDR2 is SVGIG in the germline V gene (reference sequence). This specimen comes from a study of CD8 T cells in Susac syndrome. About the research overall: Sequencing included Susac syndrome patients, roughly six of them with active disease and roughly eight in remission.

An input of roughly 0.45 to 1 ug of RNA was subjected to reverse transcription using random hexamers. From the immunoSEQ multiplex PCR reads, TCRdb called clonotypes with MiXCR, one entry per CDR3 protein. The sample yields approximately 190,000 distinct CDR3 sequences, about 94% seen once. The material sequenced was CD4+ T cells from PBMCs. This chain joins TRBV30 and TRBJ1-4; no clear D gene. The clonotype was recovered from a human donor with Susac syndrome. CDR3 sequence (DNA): TGTGCCTGGAGTGGCGCCGCGGGGGAAAAACTGTTTTTT. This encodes CAWSGAAGEKLFF.